This T cell receptor beta chain was captured by sequencing in a study of metastatic and nonmetastatic thyroid tumors. Germline lookup yields CDR1 SGHDN and CDR2 FVKESK. There are 15 residues in the CDR3. Trimming removed 4 bases from V and 4 bases from J; junction bases left unmatched: 7. Before thyroid surgery, none of the patients had received any treatment. TCRdb re-analyzed the PCR reads through MiXCR. Of more than 15,000 clones in the sample, around 28% were seen once. The V call is TRBV14, the J call TRBJ2-1; TRBD1 agrees at 7 bases. Material: blood. The receptor's source is a female donor with papillary thyroid cancer or a benign thyroid nodule (not recorded which). Some clones in this sample may be carry-over from other donors' samples. In DNA form, the CDR3 reads TGTGCCAGCAGCCTCTTAGGGACAGCTTACAATGAGCAGTTCTTC. As protein: CASSLLGTAYNEQFF.